This T cell receptor (beta chain) is from a study of cytomegalovirus exposure and HLA in healthy donors. The wider study: An analysis done earlier identified more than 100 million unique TCR beta sequences from 190 million or so T cells.

For this clone: The antigen remains unidentified.

Germline V lookup: CDR1 SGDLS, CDR2 YYNGEE. With 3 bases removed from V and 3 bases from J, the gap between germline ends came to 18 bases. The CDR3 is made up of 16 amino acids. Vbeta (60) and Jbeta (13) primers were used in the PCR. In the study's own analysis: Counted up in a later analysis, unique TCR beta chains came to roughly 80 million, with around 12 million shared. Method: immunoSEQ multiplex PCR; TCRdb's copy keeps in-frame clones and lacks some. For V, J and clone size, that table is used; D and trimming come from the DNA. The sample holds around 150,000 clones, 80% seen once. Study conclusions and caveats: Highest at DRB1 and lowest at HLA-C, TCR association rates differed among HLA loci in a later analysis. In an earlier analysis, in some 600 donors, most V segments appeared productive either ~90% or ~30% of the time.

The clonotype originates from a woman aged 45-59 years in good health and CMV-seronegative. Source material: PBMCs. The chain uses TRBV9 and TRBJ1-2; tentatively, D is TRBD1 (5 bases). CDR3 sequence reads: CASSAGALYSYYGYTF. The CDR3 DNA reads TGTGCCAGCAGCGCTGGGGCCCTTTACTCGTACTATGGCTACACCTTC. Full variable domain (remainder filled in from reference TRBV9 and TRBJ1-2): DSGVTQTPKHLITATGQRVTLRCSPRSGDLSVYWYQQSLDQGLQFLIQYYNGEERAKGNILERFSAQQFPDLHSELNLSSLELGDSALYFCASSAGALYSYYGYTFGSGTRLTVV.